These 9 T cell receptor beta chains came from one sample sequenced in a study of T cell responses to AZD1222 COVID-19 vaccine. Some clones are missing from TCRdb's copy, which holds only in-frame ones; the method was immunoSEQ multiplex PCR. The profile shows about 75,000 clones, roughly 84% of them singletons. The sequencing here drew on peripheral blood, taken 28 days after the second AZD1222 dose. The receptors derive from an adult who received the AZD1222 COVID-19 vaccine.

The V gene is TRBV7-2, the J gene TRBJ1-6; D gene unclear. Germline V CDR1 and CDR2: SGHTA, FQGNSA. Between the trimmed V and J ends, which lost 6 bases and 7 bases, there was a span of 16 bases. This CDR3 contains 15 residues. CDR3 coding DNA: TGTGCCAGCAGAAAAGACGATTACCCAAATTCACCCCTCCACTTT. This sequence encodes CASRKDDYPNSPLHF. Full variable domain (rest looked up from reference TRBV7-2 and TRBJ1-6): GAGVSQSPSNKVTEKGKDVELRCDPISGHTALYWYRQSLGQGLEFLIYFQGNSAPDKSGLPSDRFSAERTGGSVSTLTIQRTQQEDSAVYLCASRKDDYPNSPLHFGNGTRLTVT.

This clone came up once. One end of the junction does not line up with germline, which may come from a read error. This chain uses TRBV7-2 with TRBJ2-3, with a possible D match to TRBD1 (6 bases). The germline gives CDR1 SGHTA, CDR2 FQGNSA. The CDR3 has 14 amino acids. The CDR3 protein is CASRGLTSTDTQYF. CDR3 coding DNA: TGTGCAAGCAGGGGCCTGACTAGCACAGATACGCAGTATTTT.

The rearrangement uses TRBV20-1 and TRBJ1-1; possible D gene TRBD1, 6 bases. V was trimmed by 3 bases and J by 4 bases, leaving 15 bases between them. This CDR3 spans 14 amino acids. Germline V gene lookup returns CDR1 DFQATT and CDR2 SNEGSKA (reference sequence). Here the CDR3 reads CSASDRGRGTEAFF. The CDR3 nucleotides are TGCAGTGCTAGTGACCGGGGGCGCGGCACTGAAGCTTTCTTT.

This chain joins TRBV5-6 and TRBJ2-1; D is uncertain. Trimming removed 0 bases from V and 1 base from J, with 11 bases in between. From germline, CDR1 is SGHDT and CDR2 YYEEEE. CDR3 length: 16 residues. CDR3 protein: CASSLGTYGSYNEQFF. The CDR3 region has the DNA TGTGCCAGCAGCTTGGGAACGTACGGTTCCTACAATGAGCAGTTCTTC.

The genes are TRBV20-1 and TRBJ1-1; perhaps TRBD1 as D (5 bases). Trimming took off 6 bases at V and 11 bases at J, with 16 bases between the two ends. Germline assignment: CDR1 DFQATT and CDR2 SNEGSKA (reference sequence). This CDR3 spans 11 amino acids. CDR3: CSADPGLWAFF. The CDR3 DNA sequence: TGCAGTGCCGACCCAGGGCTTTGGGCTTTCTTT.

The chain links TRBV4-2 to TRBJ2-1; unclear D gene. The CDR3 is made up of 12 amino acids. Germline CDR1 reads LGHNA; CDR2 reads YNFKEQ. V gave up 1 base and J gave up 9 bases, with 7 bases separating them. CDR3 region: CASSQGSFEQFF. The CDR3 DNA reads as TGTGCCAGCAGCCAAGGGTCGTTTGAGCAGTTCTTC.

Here the CDR3 reads CASRGAGETQYF. The CDR3 bases are TGTGCCAGTAGGGGGGCAGGGGAGACCCAGTACTTC. This chain connects TRBV19 to TRBJ2-5; D perhaps matches TRBD1 (6 bases). CDR1 and CDR2 (germline): LNHDA, SQIVND (reference sequence). Between the trimmed V and J ends, which lost 6 bases and 5 bases, there was a span of 10 bases. The CDR3 is made up of 12 amino acids. Drawing the rest from reference TRBV19 and TRBJ2-5, the complete variable domain is DGGITQSPKYLFRKEGQNVTLSCEQNLNHDAMYWYRQDPGQGLRLIYYSQIVNDFQKGDIAEGYSVSREKKESFPLTVTSAQKNPTAFYLCASRGAGETQYFGPGTRLLVL.

This chain connects TRBV6-5 to TRBJ2-2, with 9 bases that match TRBD1. The length of the CDR3 is 15 residues. J was trimmed by 6 bases and V by 3 bases; bases with no gene match: 5. Per germline, CDR1 MNHEY and CDR2 SVGAGI. CDR3 loop: CASSYGDRAAGELFF. CDR3 DNA sequence: TGTGCCAGCAGTTATGGGGACAGGGCCGCCGGGGAGCTGTTTTTT.

The chain uses TRBV5-4 and TRBJ1-2, with 8 bases that match TRBD1. CDR1 SGHNT and CDR2 YYREEE come from the germline V gene (reference sequence). After removal of 4 bases from V and 3 bases from J, the junction contained 2 bases not matched to a gene. CDR3 length equals 13 residues. The CDR3 DNA follows: TGTGCCAGCAGCGCGGGACAGGACTATGGCTACACCTTC. It yields the protein CASSAGQDYGYTF.